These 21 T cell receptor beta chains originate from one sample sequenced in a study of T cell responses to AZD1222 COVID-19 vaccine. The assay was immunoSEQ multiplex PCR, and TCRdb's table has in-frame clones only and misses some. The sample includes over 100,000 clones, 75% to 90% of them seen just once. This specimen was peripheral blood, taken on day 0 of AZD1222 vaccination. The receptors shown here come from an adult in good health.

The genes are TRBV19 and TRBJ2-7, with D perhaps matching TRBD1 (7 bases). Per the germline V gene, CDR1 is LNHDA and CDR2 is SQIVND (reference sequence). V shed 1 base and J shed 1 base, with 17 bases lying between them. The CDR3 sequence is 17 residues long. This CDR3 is CASSIALSGGGSYEQYF. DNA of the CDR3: TGTGCCAGTAGTATAGCCCTGTCAGGGGGAGGATCCTACGAGCAGTACTTC.

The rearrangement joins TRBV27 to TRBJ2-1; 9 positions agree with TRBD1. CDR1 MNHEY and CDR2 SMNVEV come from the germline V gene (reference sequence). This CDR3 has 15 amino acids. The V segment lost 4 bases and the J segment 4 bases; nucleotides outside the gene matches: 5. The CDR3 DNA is TGTGCCAGCAGTTCGGGACAGGGCCTATACAATGAGCAGTTCTTC. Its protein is CASSSGQGLYNEQFF.

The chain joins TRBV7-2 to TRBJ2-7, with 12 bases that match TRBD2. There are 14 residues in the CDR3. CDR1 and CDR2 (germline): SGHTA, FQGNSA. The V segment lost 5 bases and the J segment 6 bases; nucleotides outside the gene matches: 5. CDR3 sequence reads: CASSVGLAGTEQYF. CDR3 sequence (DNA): TGTGCCAGCAGCGTCGGACTAGCGGGAACCGAGCAGTACTTC.

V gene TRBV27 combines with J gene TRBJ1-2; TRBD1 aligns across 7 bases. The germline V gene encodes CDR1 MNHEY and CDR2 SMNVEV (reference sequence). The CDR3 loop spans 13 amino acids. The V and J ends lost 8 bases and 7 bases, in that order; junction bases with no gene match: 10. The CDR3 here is CASQNRGKGGYTF. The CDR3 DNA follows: TGTGCCAGCCAAAACAGGGGAAAGGGTGGCTACACCTTC.

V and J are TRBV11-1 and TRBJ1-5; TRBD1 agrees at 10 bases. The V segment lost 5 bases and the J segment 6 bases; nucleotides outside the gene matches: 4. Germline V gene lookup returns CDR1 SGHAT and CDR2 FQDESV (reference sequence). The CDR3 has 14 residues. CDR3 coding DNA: TGTGCCAGCAGCGGGACAGGGGATGGTCAGCCCCAGCATTTT. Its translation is CASSGTGDGQPQHF. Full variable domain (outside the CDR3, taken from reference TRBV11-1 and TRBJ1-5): EAEVAQSPRYKITEKSQAVAFWCDPISGHATLYWYRQILGQGPELLVQFQDESVVDDSQLPKDRFSAERLKGVDSTLKIQPAELGDSAMYLCASSGTGDGQPQHFGDGTRLSIL.

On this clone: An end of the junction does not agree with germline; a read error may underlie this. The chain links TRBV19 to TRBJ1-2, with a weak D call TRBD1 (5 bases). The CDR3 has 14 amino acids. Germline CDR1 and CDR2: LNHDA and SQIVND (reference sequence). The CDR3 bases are TGTGCCAGTAGTATGGCTGGGAGGGACTACGGCTACACCTTC. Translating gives CASSMAGRDYGYTF.

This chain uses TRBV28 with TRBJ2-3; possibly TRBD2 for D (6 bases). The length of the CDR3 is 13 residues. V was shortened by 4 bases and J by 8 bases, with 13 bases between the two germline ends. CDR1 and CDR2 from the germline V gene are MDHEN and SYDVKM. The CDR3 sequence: CASSWRGLGTQYF. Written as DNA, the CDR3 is TGTGCCAGCAGTTGGCGGGGTCTAGGTACGCAGTATTTT. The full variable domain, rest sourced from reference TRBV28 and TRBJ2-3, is DVKVTQSSRYLVKRTGEKVFLECVQDMDHENMFWYRQDPGLGLRLIYFSYDVKMKEKGDIPEGYSVSREKKERFSLILESASTNQTSMYLCASSWRGLGTQYFGPGTRLTVL.

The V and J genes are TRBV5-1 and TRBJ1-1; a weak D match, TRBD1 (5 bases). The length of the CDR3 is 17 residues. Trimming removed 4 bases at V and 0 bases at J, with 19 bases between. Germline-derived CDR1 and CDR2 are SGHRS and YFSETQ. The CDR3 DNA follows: TGCGCCAGCAGCCCGAGGGTCGGACACCGAATGAACACTGAAGCTTTCTTT. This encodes CASSPRVGHRMNTEAFF.

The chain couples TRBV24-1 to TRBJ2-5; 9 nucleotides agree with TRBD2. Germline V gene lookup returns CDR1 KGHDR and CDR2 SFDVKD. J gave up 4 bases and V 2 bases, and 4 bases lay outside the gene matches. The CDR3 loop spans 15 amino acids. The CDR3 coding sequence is TGTGCCACCAGTGATTCCGGGACTAGCAGAGAGACCCAGTACTTC. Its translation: CATSDSGTSRETQYF.

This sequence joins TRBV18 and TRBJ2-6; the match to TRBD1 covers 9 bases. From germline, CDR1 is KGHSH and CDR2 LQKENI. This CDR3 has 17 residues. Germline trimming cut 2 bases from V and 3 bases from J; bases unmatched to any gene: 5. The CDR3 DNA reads TGTGCCAGCTCACCAACACAGGGGGCTAGTGGGGCCAACGTCCTGACTTTC. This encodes CASSPTQGASGANVLTF.

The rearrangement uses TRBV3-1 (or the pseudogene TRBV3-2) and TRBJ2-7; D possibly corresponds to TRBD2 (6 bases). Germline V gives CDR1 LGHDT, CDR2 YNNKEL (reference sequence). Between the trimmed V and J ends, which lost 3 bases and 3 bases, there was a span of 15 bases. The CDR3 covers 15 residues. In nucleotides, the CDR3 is TGTGCCAGCAGCCACAGGAGGGCCAAGGGCTACGAGCAGTACTTC. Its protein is CASSHRRAKGYEQYF.

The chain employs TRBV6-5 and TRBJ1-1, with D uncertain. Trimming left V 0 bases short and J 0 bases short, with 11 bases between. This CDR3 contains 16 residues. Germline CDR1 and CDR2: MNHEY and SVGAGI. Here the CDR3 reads CASSYSNPVMNTEAFF. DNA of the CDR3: TGTGCCAGCAGTTACTCGAACCCGGTCATGAACACTGAAGCTTTCTTT.

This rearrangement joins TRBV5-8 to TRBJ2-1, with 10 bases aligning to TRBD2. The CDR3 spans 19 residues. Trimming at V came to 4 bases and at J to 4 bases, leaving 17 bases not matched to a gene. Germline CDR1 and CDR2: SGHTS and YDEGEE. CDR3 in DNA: TGTGCCAGCAGCCTTCGACGGGGACTAGCGTCGGGCGTATACAATGAGCAGTTCTTC. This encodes CASSLRRGLASGVYNEQFF.

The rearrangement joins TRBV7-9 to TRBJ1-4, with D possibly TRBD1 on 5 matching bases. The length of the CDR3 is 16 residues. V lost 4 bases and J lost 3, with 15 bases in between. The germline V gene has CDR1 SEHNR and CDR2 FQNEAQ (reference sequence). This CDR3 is CASSSHLGGANEKLFF. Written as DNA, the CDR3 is TGTGCCAGCAGCTCCCATCTCGGGGGAGCTAATGAAAAACTGTTTTTT.

The CDR3 protein is CASSLGTLSSYEQYF. CDR3 DNA sequence: TGTGCCAGCAGCTTAGGGACCTTGAGCTCCTACGAGCAGTACTTC. The rearrangement joins TRBV5-4 to TRBJ2-7; D possibly matches TRBD1 or TRBD2 (5 bases each). Germline V gene lookup returns CDR1 SGHNT and CDR2 YYREEE (reference sequence). This CDR3 is built from 15 residues. V was trimmed by 2 bases and J by 0 bases, leaving 12 bases between them.

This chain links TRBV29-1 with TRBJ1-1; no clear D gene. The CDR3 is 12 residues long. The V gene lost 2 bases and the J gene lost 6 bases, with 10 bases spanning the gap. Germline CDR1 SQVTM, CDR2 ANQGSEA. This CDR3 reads CSVEFGVAEAFF. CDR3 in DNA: TGCAGCGTTGAATTTGGAGTCGCTGAAGCTTTCTTT.

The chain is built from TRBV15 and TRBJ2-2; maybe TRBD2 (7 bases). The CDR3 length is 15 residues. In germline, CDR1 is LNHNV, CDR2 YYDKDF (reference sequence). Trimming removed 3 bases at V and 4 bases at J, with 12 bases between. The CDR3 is CATSRGGGTTGELFF. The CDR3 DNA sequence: TGTGCCACCAGCAGGGGAGGGGGGACCACCGGGGAGCTGTTTTTT. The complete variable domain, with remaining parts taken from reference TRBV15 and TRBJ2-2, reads DAMVIQNPRYQVTQFGKPVTLSCSQTLNHNVMYWYQQKSSQAPKLLFHYYDKDFNNEADTPDNFQSRRPNTSFCFLDIRSPGLGDTAMYLCATSRGGGTTGELFFGEGSRLTVL.

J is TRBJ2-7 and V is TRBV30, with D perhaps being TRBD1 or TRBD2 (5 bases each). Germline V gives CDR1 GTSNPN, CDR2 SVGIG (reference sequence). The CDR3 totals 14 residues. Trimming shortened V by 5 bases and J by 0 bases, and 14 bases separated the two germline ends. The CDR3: CAWQTGPSSYEQYF. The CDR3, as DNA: TGTGCCTGGCAAACGGGACCGAGCTCCTACGAGCAGTACTTC.

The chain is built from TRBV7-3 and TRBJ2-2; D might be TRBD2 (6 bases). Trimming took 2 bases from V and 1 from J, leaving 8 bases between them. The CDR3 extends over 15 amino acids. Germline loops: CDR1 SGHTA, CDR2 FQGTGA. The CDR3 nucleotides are TGTGCCAGCAGCTTAGGGGGAGGGAACACCGGGGAGCTGTTTTTT. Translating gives CASSLGGGNTGELFF. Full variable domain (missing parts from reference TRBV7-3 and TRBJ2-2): GAGVSQTPSNKVTEKGKYVELRCDPISGHTALYWYRQSLGQGPEFLIYFQGTGAADDSGLPNDRFFAVRPEGSVSTLKIQRTERGDSAVYLCASSLGGGNTGELFFGEGSRLTVL.

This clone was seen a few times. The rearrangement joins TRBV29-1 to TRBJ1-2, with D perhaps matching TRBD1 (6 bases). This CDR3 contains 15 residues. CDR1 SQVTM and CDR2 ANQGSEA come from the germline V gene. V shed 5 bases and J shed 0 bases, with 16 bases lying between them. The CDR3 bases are TGCAGCGTTCGGGGCGGGACACTTTCTAACTATGGCTACACCTTC. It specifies CSVRGGTLSNYGYTF. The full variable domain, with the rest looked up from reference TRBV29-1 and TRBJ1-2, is SAVISQKPSRDICQRGTSLTIQCQVDSQVTMMFWYRQQPGQSLTLIATANQGSEATYESGFVIDKFPISRPNLTFSTLTVSNMSPEDSSIYLCSVRGGTLSNYGYTFGSGTRLTVV.

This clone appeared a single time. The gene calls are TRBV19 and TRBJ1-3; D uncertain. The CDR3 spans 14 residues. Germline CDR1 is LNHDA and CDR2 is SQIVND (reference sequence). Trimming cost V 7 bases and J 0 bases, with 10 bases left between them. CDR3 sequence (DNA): TGTGCCAGTAATTGGGCGGCCTCTGGAAACACCATATATTTT. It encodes CASNWAASGNTIYF.